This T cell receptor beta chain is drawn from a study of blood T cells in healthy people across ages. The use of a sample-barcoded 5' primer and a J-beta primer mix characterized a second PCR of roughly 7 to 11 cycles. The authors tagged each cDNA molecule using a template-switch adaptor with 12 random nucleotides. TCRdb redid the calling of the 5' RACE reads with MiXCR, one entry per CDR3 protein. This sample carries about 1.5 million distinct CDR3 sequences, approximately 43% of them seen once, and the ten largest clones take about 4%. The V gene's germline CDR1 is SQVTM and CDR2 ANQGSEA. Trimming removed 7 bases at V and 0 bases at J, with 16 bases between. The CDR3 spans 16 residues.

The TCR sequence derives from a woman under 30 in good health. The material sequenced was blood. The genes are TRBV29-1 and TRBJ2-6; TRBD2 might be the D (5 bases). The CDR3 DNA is TGCAGCGCAGCTTTGCGGGTTAGCTCTGGGGCCAACGTCCTGACTTTC. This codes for CSAALRVSSGANVLTF.